This T cell receptor (beta chain) was recovered during a study of control samples from healthy donors and cancer patients. This CDR3 has 13 residues. Germline CDR1 SNHLY, CDR2 FYNNEI. V was cut by 5 bases and J by 4 bases, with 11 bases left in between. TCRdb's table, derived via immunoSEQ multiplex PCR, lists solely in-frame clones and lacks some. In the table there are about 65,000 clones, roughly nine tenths of which are singletons. The sample consisted of PBMCs. The clonotype comes from a woman aged 45-60 years with colorectal cancer. The chain couples TRBV2 to TRBJ2-5; possibly TRBD1 for D (5 bases). For the CDR3, the DNA is TGTGCCAGCAGTCCCGACAGTCTAGAGACCCAGTACTTC. Amino acid sequence: CASSPDSLETQYF.